The 10 T cell receptor beta chains listed next were all sequenced from one sample in a study of cytomegalovirus exposure and HLA in healthy donors. Both 60 Vbeta primers and 13 Jbeta primers went into the PCR. Here immunoSEQ multiplex PCR was the method, and the copy in TCRdb shows in-frame clones only, minus some. Its listing shows 150,000 to 200,000 clones. Sequencing was performed on PBMCs. The origin of the receptors is a woman aged 18-35 years in good health and CMV-seropositive.

This rearrangement joins TRBV18 to TRBJ2-1, with 11 bases lining up with TRBD2. The CDR3 loop spans 15 amino acids. V shed 0 bases, J shed 8 bases, and the junction held 3 bases outside the gene matches. Per the germline V gene, CDR1 is KGHSH and CDR2 is LQKENI. The DNA of the CDR3 is TGTGCCAGCTCACCACCTAGCGGGGGGGGTTATGAGCAGTTCTTC. Protein product: CASSPPSGGGYEQFF.

V gene TRBV2 combines with J gene TRBJ1-5; possibly TRBD1 for D (6 bases). V lost 6 bases and J lost 6, with 15 bases in between. There are 14 residues in the CDR3. The germline CDR1 and CDR2 sequences are SNHLY and FYNNEI. The CDR3 region has the DNA TGTGCCAGCAGGGGGAACAGGGTGGGTCAGCCCCAGCATTTT. Residues: CASRGNRVGQPQHF.

In DNA form, the CDR3 reads TGTGCCAGCAGTTATGTGACAGGGGAGTCGGCTTTCTTT. Its translation: CASSYVTGESAFF. The chain is built from TRBV6-1 and TRBJ1-1; 8 nucleotides match TRBD1. The CDR3 is made up of 13 amino acids. Germline V gives CDR1 MNHNS, CDR2 SASEGT. The trim removed 5 bases at V and 11 bases at J, leaving 10 bases unmatched.

The chain couples TRBV2 to TRBJ1-5; 9 bases are a match to TRBD1. CDR3 size: 15 residues. Germline CDR1 SNHLY, CDR2 FYNNEI. Losses at the gene ends were 8 bases for V and 1 base for J; bases not matched to a gene: 6. In DNA form, the CDR3 reads TGTGCCAGCTGCTGGGACAGGGCAAGCAATCAGCCCCAGCATTTT. It codes for CASCWDRASNQPQHF. Filled out from reference TRBV2 and TRBJ1-5, the complete variable domain reads EPEVTQTPSHQVTQMGQEVILRCVPISNHLYFYWYRQILGQKVEFLVSFYNNEISEKSEIFDDQFSVERPDGSNFTLKIRSTKLEDSAMYFCASCWDRASNQPQHFGDGTRLSIL.

The chain carries TRBV7-9 and TRBJ2-3; D is uncertain. The CDR3 consists of 14 residues. With 4 bases removed from V and 3 bases from J, the gap between germline ends came to 11 bases. From germline, CDR1 is SEHNR and CDR2 FQNEAQ (reference sequence). This CDR3 reads CASSYELHTDTQYF. CDR3 coding DNA: TGTGCCAGCAGCTACGAACTACATACAGATACGCAGTATTTT.

The chain couples TRBV27 to TRBJ2-7; 9 nucleotides line up with TRBD2. This CDR3 comprises 15 residues. Looked up from germline, CDR1 is MNHEY and CDR2 is SMNVEV (reference sequence). J was trimmed by 4 bases and V by 5 bases; bases with no gene match: 9. The CDR3 nucleotides read TGTGCCAGCAGTAGGGCTAGCGGGAACGTTTACGAGCAGTACTTC. It encodes CASSRASGNVYEQYF.

This rearrangement joins TRBV4-2 to TRBJ2-2; D is uncertain. The CDR3 is made up of 17 amino acids. From germline, CDR1 is LGHNA and CDR2 YNFKEQ. The germline V and J ends were trimmed by 3 bases and 0 bases, with 14 bases remaining between them. The DNA of the CDR3 is TGTGCCAGCAGCCAGGTACATCAATCCGCGAACACCGGGGAGCTGTTTTTT. It yields the protein CASSQVHQSANTGELFF.

The chain couples TRBV6-4 to TRBJ2-3, with 7 bases matching TRBD2. V lost 3 bases to trimming and J lost 1 base; unmatched junction nucleotides: 4. This CDR3 is built from 15 residues. Germline V gene sequence: CDR1 MRHNA, CDR2 SNTAGT. The CDR3 coding sequence is TGTGCCAGCAGTGAAGGGGCGGGGGGCACAGATACGCAGTATTTT. This gives the protein CASSEGAGGTDTQYF.

The rearrangement uses TRBV11-2 and TRBJ1-5; 7 nucleotides line up with TRBD1. Germline V gene data show CDR1 as SGHAT and CDR2 as FQNNGV. The CDR3 contains 14 residues. Trimming took 5 bases from V and 2 from J; bases not matched to a gene: 3. The chain's CDR3 is CASSPGTGNQPQHF. The CDR3 bases are TGTGCCAGCAGCCCCGGGACAGGCAATCAGCCCCAGCATTTT.

As DNA, the CDR3 is TGTGCCAGCAGTAGCGGGGTCACAGATACGCAGTATTTT. Its translation is CASSSGVTDTQYF. V gene TRBV2 combines with J gene TRBJ2-3; 7 bases align to TRBD2. CDR1 is SNHLY and CDR2 is FYNNEI in the germline V gene. The CDR3 is 13 amino acids. After removal of 5 bases from V and 2 bases from J, the junction contained 1 base not matched to a gene. The full variable domain, in which reference TRBV2 and TRBJ2-3 provide the parts outside the CDR3, is EPEVTQTPSHQVTQMGQEVILRCVPISNHLYFYWYRQILGQKVEFLVSFYNNEISEKSEIFDDQFSVERPDGSNFTLKIRSTKLEDSAMYFCASSSGVTDTQYFGPGTRLTVL.